This T cell receptor (beta chain) is drawn from a study of sequential checkpoint blockade in melanoma. Study summary: Randomization was 1:1 between first-line nivolumab→ipilimumab and ipilimumab→nivolumab.

Treatment indicated: randomized to nivolumab then ipilimumab (arm A) or the reverse (arm B). Here immunoSEQ multiplex PCR was the method, and the copy in TCRdb shows in-frame clones only, minus some. Of more than 15,000 clones listed, over 60% are singletons. Sequenced material: CD8+ T cells sorted from blood (inferred from file names), taken from a patient given nivolumab and ipilimumab in sequence. The receptor was isolated from a human donor with melanoma.

CDR3 sequence reads: CASSLAGQTKNETQYF. For the CDR3, the DNA is TGTGCCAGCAGCTTGGCTGGACAGACCAAGAACGAGACCCAGTACTTC. The chain employs TRBV5-6 and TRBJ2-5; a possible D gene is TRBD1 (6 bases). This CDR3 region has 16 residues. Germline V gene sequence: CDR1 SGHDT, CDR2 YYEEEE. Trimming cost V 0 bases and J 5 bases, with 17 bases left between them.